The 8 T cell receptor beta chains below were found in one sample sequenced in a study of technical replicates of blood from several donors. Libraries were prepared by immunoSEQ multiplex PCR; TCRdb keeps only in-frame clonotypes and omits some of them. This table holds some 77,000 clones, over 75% found once. What was sequenced was T cells isolated from PBMCs. These receptors were collected from a human donor in good health.

The chain uses TRBV9 and TRBJ1-3, with 7 bases aligning to TRBD1. The CDR3 has 12 residues. Trimming cost V 3 bases and J 6 bases; bases outside gene matches: 0. Germline V gene sequence: CDR1 SGDLS, CDR2 YYNGEE. CDR3 protein: CASSEGANTIYF. The DNA of the CDR3 is TGTGCCAGCAGCGAGGGGGCAAACACCATATATTTT.

This sequence joins TRBV7-2 and TRBJ2-5; D is perhaps TRBD1 (8 bases). V was trimmed by 4 bases and J by 0 bases, leaving 15 bases between them. CDR3 size: 16 residues. Germline V lookup: CDR1 SGHTA, CDR2 FQGNSA. The CDR3: CASSSSGTGYQETQYF. CDR3 in DNA: TGTGCCAGCAGCTCAAGCGGGACAGGCTACCAAGAGACCCAGTACTTC.

This clone was seen just once. Here the CDR3 reads CASSSLAGNEQFF. The CDR3 nucleotides are TGTGCCAGCAGCTCGTTAGCGGGGAATGAGCAGTTCTTC. V is TRBV7-9 and J is TRBJ2-1; 8 bases are shared with TRBD2. The CDR3 contains 13 residues. J lost 7 bases, V lost 4 bases, and 3 bases had no gene match. Germline-derived CDR1 and CDR2 are SEHNR and FQNEAQ (reference sequence).

J is TRBJ2-3 and V is TRBV7-8; TRBD2 agrees at 10 bases. V shed 0 bases, J shed 3 bases, and the junction held 6 bases outside the gene matches. The length of the CDR3 is 17 residues. Germline V gives CDR1 SGHVS, CDR2 FQNEAQ. The CDR3 coding sequence is TGTGCCAGCAGCTTAGCGATCACTAGCGGGATTACAGATACGCAGTATTTT. Its translation: CASSLAITSGITDTQYF.

The chain recombines TRBV6-4 with TRBJ1-1; D not certain. With 3 bases removed from V and 0 bases from J, the gap between germline ends came to 14 bases. CDR3 size: 16 residues. CDR1 and CDR2 (germline): MRHNA, SNTAGT. The CDR3 DNA is TGTGCCAGCAGTGAAGAGGGCAGCAAGATGAACACTGAAGCTTTCTTT. It yields the protein CASSEEGSKMNTEAFF.

The chain couples TRBV12-5 to TRBJ1-1; D is perhaps TRBD1 (5 bases). The CDR3 has 14 residues. V was cut by 0 bases and J by 5 bases, with 10 bases left in between. The germline gives CDR1 LGHNT, CDR2 FRNRAP. The CDR3 loop is CASGLVVGGTEAFF. CDR3 nucleotide sequence: TGTGCTAGTGGTTTGGTCGTTGGGGGGACTGAAGCTTTCTTT.

The rearrangement joins TRBV13 to TRBJ2-7; D might be TRBD2 (5 bases). This CDR3 has 16 residues. Germline values: CDR1 PRHDT, CDR2 FYEKMQ (reference sequence). The V end was cut by 4 bases, the J end by 5 bases, with 21 bases between. The CDR3, as DNA: TGTGCCAGCAGCTCTCCCGGATTTAGCGAGGGCCACGAGCAGTACTTC. Amino acids: CASSSPGFSEGHEQYF.

The J gene is TRBJ2-1, the V gene TRBV27; possibly TRBD2 for D (7 bases). V lost 6 bases and J lost 1, with 13 bases in between. The CDR3 contains 15 residues. Germline V gene lookup returns CDR1 MNHEY and CDR2 SMNVEV (reference sequence). The chain's CDR3 is CASSTAGASYNEQFF. The CDR3 region has the DNA TGTGCCAGCAGCACGGCGGGGGCTTCCTACAATGAGCAGTTCTTC.